The 18 T cell receptor beta chains below all came from one sample that was sequenced in a study of blood T cells in healthy people across ages. The use of a sample-barcoded 5' primer and a J-beta primer mix characterized a second PCR of roughly 6 to 11 cycles. A single record per CDR3 protein comes from TCRdb applying MiXCR to the 5' RACE reads. The sample has 550,000 to 700,000 distinct CDR3 sequences; about 26% are singletons. Sequencing was done on a sample of blood. The receptors derive from a woman aged 70-85 years in good health.

This clonotype has only a few counts. The CDR3 DNA is TGTGCCAGCAGTCCCGGACGAACCGTAATATACTTC. Translation gives CASSPGRTVIYF. The V call is TRBV12-3 or TRBV12-4, the J call TRBJ2-4, with D unresolved. The germline V and J ends were trimmed by 5 bases and 16 bases, with 18 bases remaining between them. The length of the CDR3 is 12 residues.

Only a few counts were recorded for this clonotype. The V and J genes are TRBV5-1 and TRBJ2-6; D remains ambiguous. V shed 5 bases and J shed 2 bases, with 11 bases lying between them. Germline CDR1 reads SGHRS; CDR2 reads YFSETQ. The CDR3 runs 15 residues. CDR3 in amino acids: CASSPTKAGANVLTF. For the CDR3, the DNA is TGCGCCAGCAGTCCCACGAAAGCTGGGGCCAACGTCCTGACTTTC.

The genes are TRBV11-2 and TRBJ2-1, with 9 bases lining up with TRBD1. CDR1 is SGHAT and CDR2 is FQNNGV in the germline V gene. The ends lost 4 bases at V and 0 bases at J; junction bases unmatched: 7. This CDR3 has 17 amino acids. CDR3 nucleotide sequence: TGTGCCAGCAGCTCCTACTGGGACAGGGACTCCTACAATGAGCAGTTCTTC. Its protein is CASSSYWDRDSYNEQFF.

This clonotype has just a few counts. The genes are TRBV7-9 and TRBJ1-5; D may be TRBD1 (6 bases). The V gene's germline CDR1 is SEHNR and CDR2 FQNEAQ (reference sequence). This CDR3 is built from 16 residues. V dropped 1 base and J dropped 5 bases, with 15 bases sitting between them. CDR3 loop: CASSLEGGLGDQPQHF. In DNA form, the CDR3 reads TGTGCCAGCAGCTTAGAAGGGGGTCTAGGCGATCAGCCCCAGCATTTT.

This clonotype was seen a handful of times. J is TRBJ1-2 and V is TRBV3-1, with D possibly matching TRBD1 (6 bases). The V gene's germline CDR1 is LGHDT and CDR2 YNNKEL (reference sequence). V gave up 4 bases and J gave up 3 bases, with 9 bases separating them. CDR3 length: 13 residues. In DNA, the CDR3 is TGTGCCAGCAGCCCCAGACAGGACTATGGCTACACCTTC. Encoded protein: CASSPRQDYGYTF.

This clonotype has a count of ten or more. The chain employs TRBV29-1 and TRBJ2-5, with D hard to call. Looked up from germline, CDR1 is SQVTM and CDR2 is ANQGSEA. This CDR3 spans 14 amino acids. V was pared by 3 bases and J by 5 bases, with 16 bases between. Here the CDR3 reads CSVDNGIAAETQYF. CDR3 DNA sequence: TGCAGCGTTGATAATGGGATCGCGGCCGAGACCCAGTACTTC.

This chain links TRBV6-1 with TRBJ1-1, with D unclear. The CDR3 is 13 residues long. Germline V gene sequence: CDR1 MNHNS, CDR2 SASEGT. Trimming took 10 bases from V and 3 from J, leaving 15 bases between them. The CDR3 here is CAIQVEADTEAFF. The CDR3 DNA reads TGTGCCATTCAGGTTGAGGCGGACACTGAAGCTTTCTTT.

This clonotype was seen more than once but under ten times. The CDR3 is CASSDRRPDTEAFF. In nucleotides, the CDR3 is TGTGCCAGCAGTGATCGGAGGCCGGACACTGAAGCTTTCTTT. The V and J genes are TRBV6-1 and TRBJ1-1; no reliable D call. Germline CDR1 reads MNHNS; CDR2 reads SASEGT. The germline V and J ends were trimmed by 3 bases and 3 bases, with 11 bases remaining between them. The CDR3 covers 14 residues.

This clonotype occurred a few times. The rearrangement uses TRBV20-1 and TRBJ1-4, with no clear D. The V end lost 3 bases, the J end lost 1 base, and 12 bases lay between the germline ends. The CDR3 consists of 15 residues. In germline, CDR1 is DFQATT, CDR2 SNEGSKA (reference sequence). CDR3 region: CSARDSSITNEKLFF. The CDR3 region has the DNA TGCAGTGCTAGGGATAGCAGTATAACTAATGAAAAACTGTTTTTT.

This clonotype has only a few counts. CDR3 coding DNA: TGTGCCAGCAGTGAAGGGACAGTATCAAACATTCAGTACTTC. Its translation is CASSEGTVSNIQYF. This chain connects TRBV2 to TRBJ2-4; maybe TRBD1 (6 bases). From germline, CDR1 is SNHLY and CDR2 FYNNEI. V gave up 1 base and J gave up 6 bases, with 10 bases separating them. The CDR3 has 14 residues.

The chain is built from TRBV25-1 and TRBJ2-7, with D uncertain. Germline V gene sequence: CDR1 MGHDK, CDR2 SYGVNS. The CDR3 is made up of 12 amino acids. Trimming removed 5 bases from V and 2 bases from J, with 7 bases in between. Here the CDR3 DNA reads TGTGCCAGCAGTATGGGCCCCTACGAGCAGTACTTC. Its translation: CASSMGPYEQYF.

The chain joins TRBV20-1 to TRBJ1-2, with 9 bases lining up with TRBD1. This CDR3 spans 15 amino acids. CDR1 and CDR2 (germline): DFQATT, SNEGSKA (reference sequence). The J segment lost 4 bases and the V segment lost 1 base, leaving 7 bases of the junction unmatched. CDR3 sequence: CSARALTGGGYGYTF. In nucleotides, the CDR3 is TGCAGTGCTAGAGCGCTGACAGGGGGAGGCTATGGCTACACCTTC.

At least ten counts were recorded for this clonotype. The V and J genes are TRBV6-2 or TRBV6-3 and TRBJ2-1, with unresolved D. Per germline, CDR1 MNHEY and CDR2 SVGEGT. The CDR3 is 13 residues long. V was cut by 2 bases and J by 8 bases, with 10 bases left in between. CDR3 in amino acids: CASSYVLRDEQFF. The CDR3 nucleotides are TGTGCCAGCAGTTACGTCTTAAGAGATGAGCAGTTCTTC.

The chain employs TRBV2 and TRBJ2-2; 8 positions agree with TRBD1. Germline lookup yields CDR1 SNHLY and CDR2 FYNNEI. J lost 4 bases, V lost 7 bases, and 5 bases had no gene match. This CDR3 is 14 amino acids long. CDR3 sequence: CASTDRGGTGELFF. CDR3 nucleotide sequence: TGTGCCAGCACAGACAGGGGAGGCACCGGGGAGCTGTTTTTT.

About this clonotype: Because the CDR3 is missing its conserved closing phenylalanine or tryptophan, this is likely a read error. V usage is TRBV11-2 and J usage is TRBJ1-1; maybe TRBD1 (6 bases). Between the trimmed V and J ends, which lost 1 base and 1 base, there was a span of 13 bases. CDR3 length equals 16 residues. Germline CDR1 reads SGHAT; CDR2 reads FQNNGV. This CDR3 reads CASSLAYRVGNTEAFS. DNA of the CDR3: TGTGCCAGCAGCTTAGCTTACAGGGTTGGGAACACTGAAGCTTTCTCT.

The chain recombines TRBV5-1 with TRBJ2-1; 11 nucleotides match TRBD2. The germline gives CDR1 SGHRS, CDR2 YFSETQ. The CDR3 length is 16 residues. V was clipped by 4 bases and J by 2 bases; unmatched bases: 5. The DNA for the CDR3 is TGCGCCAGCAGCCCTACTAGCGGGGGTACCTACAATGAGCAGTTCTTC. This sequence encodes CASSPTSGGTYNEQFF.

The chain combines TRBV5-1 with TRBJ1-5, with D tentatively TRBD1 (5 bases). From germline, CDR1 is SGHRS and CDR2 YFSETQ. This CDR3 has 14 amino acids. V was cut by 2 bases and J by 5 bases, with 11 bases left in between. The CDR3 coding sequence is TGCGCCAGCAGCTTAGAAGGGGATGATCAGCCCCAGCATTTT. It specifies CASSLEGDDQPQHF.

This clonotype was found a few times. J is TRBJ1-4 and V is TRBV19, with D perhaps TRBD1 (5 bases). CDR3 length: 15 amino acids. CDR1 LNHDA and CDR2 SQIVND come from the germline V gene (reference sequence). V lost 7 bases, J lost 5 bases, and 17 bases lay in between. This chain's CDR3 is CASTGGDSANEKLFF. As DNA, the CDR3 is TGTGCCAGTACCGGCGGAGACAGCGCAAATGAAAAACTGTTTTTT. The full variable domain, in which reference TRBV19 and TRBJ1-4 provide the parts outside the CDR3, is DGGITQSPKYLFRKEGQNVTLSCEQNLNHDAMYWYRQDPGQGLRLIYYSQIVNDFQKGDIAEGYSVSREKKESFPLTVTSAQKNPTAFYLCASTGGDSANEKLFFGSGTQLSVL.